This T cell receptor beta chain stems from a study of T cell responses to AZD1222 COVID-19 vaccine. Study conclusions and caveats: Vaccine-related CD4 TCRs covered spike, predominating at 160-218 and 743-854. Increased Spike-specific TCR breadth and depth were observed after two AZD1222 doses. Most donors were white British, females outnumbered males, and clonal diversity was possibly underestimated.

Turning to this clone: Its cognate antigen is unknown.

Here immunoSEQ multiplex PCR was the method, and the copy in TCRdb shows in-frame clones only, minus some. The sample lists about 76,000 clones, about 74% seen once, with 25% to 30% in the top ten. V was pared by 6 bases and J by 10 bases, with 19 bases between. This CDR3 is built from 14 residues. CDR1 and CDR2 from the germline V gene are LGHNT and FRNRAP. The source material was peripheral blood, sampled 28 days after the second dose of the MenACWY control vaccine. The sequence was collected from an adult who received the MenACWY meningococcal vaccine as a control. V usage is TRBV12-5 and J usage is TRBJ2-1; D possibly corresponds to TRBD1 (6 bases). The CDR3 reads CASGSTGQRREQFF. CDR3 nucleotide sequence: TGTGCTAGTGGCTCCACAGGGCAGAGGCGGGAGCAGTTCTTC.